The next 27 T cell receptor beta chains were all read from a single sample in a study of blood T cell repertoires in COVID-19. TCRdb's copy holds only in-frame clones and misses some; the assay was immunoSEQ multiplex PCR. The sample consists of 130,000 to 150,000 clones, about 84% of them appearing once. Sequences were obtained from peripheral blood. The source of these receptors is a man between 60 and 70 years old with active or convalescent COVID-19.

The CDR3 loop is CASSQRAGQVEAFF. The CDR3 DNA reads as TGCGCCAGCAGCCAAAGGGCCGGACAGGTTGAAGCTTTCTTT. V gene TRBV4-1 combines with J gene TRBJ1-1; 7 positions agree with TRBD1. V dropped 2 bases and J dropped 7; count of bases not matched to a gene: 7. The CDR3 is made up of 14 amino acids. Per the germline V gene, CDR1 is MGHRA and CDR2 is YSYEKL.

The V call is TRBV9, the J call TRBJ1-6; no reliable D call. V was trimmed by 2 bases and J by 7 bases, leaving 10 bases between them. Germline V lookup: CDR1 SGDLS, CDR2 YYNGEE. The CDR3 length is 14 residues. The CDR3: CASSVSESNSPLHF. CDR3 bases: TGTGCCAGCAGCGTTTCTGAGTCAAATTCACCCCTCCACTTT.

The chain has TRBV9 and TRBJ1-1; 11 positions agree with TRBD1. After removal of 7 bases from V and 4 bases from J, the junction contained 12 bases not matched to a gene. This CDR3 has 16 residues. Germline lookup yields CDR1 SGDLS and CDR2 YYNGEE. CDR3 residues: CASGTGTGGWGTEAFF. The CDR3 DNA sequence: TGTGCCAGCGGTACCGGGACAGGGGGTTGGGGCACTGAAGCTTTCTTT.

This chain connects TRBV6-5 to TRBJ2-7, with 12 bases that match TRBD2. CDR1 is MNHEY, CDR2 SVGAGI, per germline. The J segment lost 4 bases and the V segment lost 6 bases, leaving 4 bases of the junction unmatched. This CDR3 spans 14 amino acids. The CDR3 protein is CASSSTSGRYEQYF. In DNA, the CDR3 is TGTGCCAGCAGCTCGACTAGCGGGAGATACGAGCAGTACTTC.

The V and J genes are TRBV3-1 (or the pseudogene TRBV3-2) and TRBJ2-7; TRBD2 matches 9 bases. After removal of 4 bases from V and 0 bases from J, the junction contained 1 base not matched to a gene. The germline CDR1 and CDR2 sequences are LGHDT and YNNKEL (reference sequence). CDR3 size: 14 residues. CDR3 residues: CASSPTSGSYEQYF. As DNA, the CDR3 is TGTGCCAGCAGCCCGACTAGCGGCTCCTACGAGCAGTACTTC.

This clone was detected a few times. The chain combines TRBV4-1 with TRBJ2-2; 11 bases are a match to TRBD1. V lost 3 bases, J lost 0 bases, and 6 bases stayed unmatched. CDR1 is MGHRA, CDR2 YSYEKL, per germline. CDR3 length equals 18 residues. CDR3: CASSQTGTGGANTGELFF. CDR3 bases: TGCGCCAGCAGCCAGACCGGGACAGGGGGTGCGAACACCGGGGAGCTGTTTTTT.

The chain is built from TRBV30 and TRBJ2-3, with a weak D call TRBD2 (6 bases). Looked up from germline, CDR1 is GTSNPN and CDR2 is SVGIG (reference sequence). Trimming took 0 bases from V and 3 from J, leaving 13 bases between them. The CDR3 is made up of 15 amino acids. The DNA of the CDR3 is TGTGCCTGGAGTGTACAGCTAGGGACTACAGATACGCAGTATTTT. Protein sequence: CAWSVQLGTTDTQYF.

The chain employs TRBV7-9 and TRBJ2-2; TRBD1 agrees at 7 bases. This CDR3 has 12 residues. The germline CDR1 and CDR2 sequences are SEHNR and FQNEAQ (reference sequence). The ends lost 6 bases at V and 7 bases at J; junction bases unmatched: 2. The CDR3 coding sequence is TGTGCCAGCAGGACAGGGAACGGGGAGCTGTTTTTT. Encoded protein: CASRTGNGELFF.

CDR3 DNA: TGTGCCAGCAGGATGGACAGGGGATTCTACCAGCCCCAGCATTTT. It encodes CASRMDRGFYQPQHF. The V call is TRBV7-2, the J call TRBJ1-5, with TRBD1 identical over 9 bases. The CDR3 is 15 residues long. V dropped 6 bases and J dropped 7; count of bases not matched to a gene: 10. Germline CDR1 is SGHTA and CDR2 is FQGNSA.

This chain connects TRBV7-8 to TRBJ1-6, with TRBD1 matching over 7 bases. Looked up from germline, CDR1 is SGHVS and CDR2 is FQNEAQ. The V and J ends lost 4 bases and 5 bases, in that order; junction bases with no gene match: 5. The CDR3 extends over 15 amino acids. CDR3 sequence (DNA): TGTGCCAGCAGCTATACAGGGGCGGATAATTCACCCCTCCACTTT. Its protein is CASSYTGADNSPLHF.

V usage is TRBV19 and J usage is TRBJ2-7, with D possibly being TRBD2 (5 bases). The V end lost 7 bases, the J end lost 1 base, and 14 bases lay between the germline ends. This CDR3 has 14 residues. In germline, CDR1 is LNHDA, CDR2 SQIVND (reference sequence). The CDR3 loop is CASTQSGRSYEQYF. DNA for the CDR3: TGTGCCAGTACCCAAAGCGGTCGGTCCTACGAGCAGTACTTC.

The rearrangement uses TRBV6-5 and TRBJ1-2; maybe TRBD1 (5 bases). Germline lookup yields CDR1 MNHEY and CDR2 SVGAGI. V dropped 2 bases and J dropped 8 bases, with 9 bases sitting between them. The CDR3 covers 12 residues. As DNA, the CDR3 is TGTGCCAGCAGTTACCAGGGTGGAGGCTACACCTTC. Translation gives CASSYQGGGYTF.

The chain combines TRBV11-2 with TRBJ1-2; D not certain. This CDR3 comprises 14 residues. The V end lost 5 bases, the J end lost 3 bases, and 13 bases lay between the germline ends. The germline gives CDR1 SGHAT, CDR2 FQNNGV. CDR3 sequence reads: CASSQNPSDYGYTF. The CDR3, as DNA: TGTGCCAGCAGCCAGAACCCCAGCGACTATGGCTACACCTTC.

The sample holds many counts of this clone. The V call is TRBV4-3, the J call TRBJ2-1; 13 bases are shared with TRBD2. Germline V gene sequence: CDR1 LGHNA, CDR2 YSLEER. The CDR3 has 15 residues. The junction had 7 bases not matched to a gene; V was cut back by 4 bases and J by 10 bases. The CDR3 here is CASSPGLAGAGEQFF. For the CDR3, the DNA is TGCGCCAGCAGCCCCGGACTAGCGGGAGCTGGGGAGCAGTTCTTC.

The chain uses TRBV9 and TRBJ2-7; D gene unclear. The CDR3 spans 14 residues. The germline V and J ends were trimmed by 2 bases and 0 bases, with 9 bases remaining between them. Germline values: CDR1 SGDLS, CDR2 YYNGEE. CDR3: CASSVFPSSYEQYF. CDR3 bases: TGTGCCAGCAGCGTTTTCCCTAGCTCCTACGAGCAGTACTTC.

The chain carries TRBV5-5 and TRBJ2-1, with 7 bases lining up with TRBD1. CDR1 is SGHKS and CDR2 is YYEKEE in the germline V gene (reference sequence). The CDR3 spans 15 residues. V gave up 4 bases and J gave up 1 base; unmatched junction bases: 5. The CDR3 spells CASSPTGESYNEQFF. The DNA for the CDR3 is TGTGCCAGCAGCCCTACAGGGGAGTCCTACAATGAGCAGTTCTTC.

The chain joins TRBV5-1 to TRBJ1-6; D call uncertain. This CDR3 spans 17 amino acids. The V end lost 5 bases, the J end lost 6 bases, and 21 bases lay between the germline ends. CDR1 and CDR2 (germline): SGHRS, YFSETQ. CDR3 nucleotide sequence: TGCGCCAGCAGTGGGCCAAAGACACCGCTTATTAATTCACCCCTCCACTTT. Translated, it gives CASSGPKTPLINSPLHF.

The chain links TRBV2 to TRBJ2-1; D unclear. CDR3 length equals 15 residues. Germline CDR1 is SNHLY and CDR2 is FYNNEI. V was clipped by 5 bases and J by 0 bases, with 11 bases between them. The CDR3 spells CASSRTVISYNEQFF. The CDR3 nucleotides read TGTGCCAGCAGTAGAACAGTTATCTCCTACAATGAGCAGTTCTTC.

This chain uses TRBV4-2 with TRBJ1-1; D remains unclear. Trimming took 0 bases from V and 0 from J, leaving 14 bases between them. The CDR3 sequence is 17 residues long. Germline lookup yields CDR1 LGHNA and CDR2 YNFKEQ. The CDR3, as DNA: TGTGCCAGCAGCCAAGATAAACTTCGACACCTGAACACTGAAGCTTTCTTT. Its protein is CASSQDKLRHLNTEAFF.

This clone was counted a few times. The chain has TRBV13 and TRBJ1-4, with 7 bases identical to TRBD1. The CDR3 loop spans 14 amino acids. Germline CDR1 and CDR2: PRHDT and FYEKMQ (reference sequence). Losses at the gene ends were 3 bases for V and 3 bases for J; bases not matched to a gene: 1. The CDR3 nucleotides read TGTGCCAGCAGCTTCAGGGGGTCTAATGAAAAACTGTTTTTT. It is translated as CASSFRGSNEKLFF. Together with reference TRBV13 and TRBJ1-4, the CDR3 gives the full variable domain: AAGVIQSPRHLIKEKRETATLKCYPIPRHDTVYWYQQGPGQDPQFLISFYEKMQSDKGSIPDRFSAQQFSDYHSELNMSSLELGDSALYFCASSFRGSNEKLFFGSGTQLSVL.

This clone was seen just once. V and J are TRBV5-1 and TRBJ2-3; the D gene is possibly TRBD2 (7 bases). Germline CDR1 reads SGHRS; CDR2 reads YFSETQ. This CDR3 region has 14 residues. Trimming pared 4 bases from V and 0 bases from J, leaving 9 bases between. In nucleotides, the CDR3 is TGCGCCAGCAGCGGGGGGGCTAGCACAGATACGCAGTATTTT. It yields the protein CASSGGASTDTQYF.

V gene TRBV5-1 combines with J gene TRBJ2-5; 10 positions match TRBD1. Germline trimming cut 4 bases from V and 4 bases from J; bases unmatched to any gene: 7. Looked up from germline, CDR1 is SGHRS and CDR2 is YFSETQ. This CDR3 spans 15 amino acids. The CDR3 protein is CASSGGQGEGETQYF. The CDR3 bases are TGCGCCAGCAGCGGAGGACAGGGGGAAGGAGAGACCCAGTACTTC.

J is TRBJ2-5 and V is TRBV18; TRBD1 matches 10 bases. The germline V gene has CDR1 KGHSH and CDR2 LQKENI. Trimming at V came to 3 bases and at J to 2 bases, leaving 6 bases not matched to a gene. The CDR3 is made up of 16 amino acids. The CDR3 sequence: CASSPLGQGTQETQYF. The CDR3 region has the DNA TGTGCCAGCTCACCTTTGGGACAGGGGACACAAGAGACCCAGTACTTC.

This clone has only a few counts. CDR3 region: CASSQAARESNYGYTF. The DNA for the CDR3 is TGCGCCAGCAGCCAAGCGGCCAGGGAATCAAACTATGGCTACACCTTC. The V gene is TRBV4-1, the J gene TRBJ1-2; TRBD1 is a possible D gene (5 bases). Germline V gene lookup returns CDR1 MGHRA and CDR2 YSYEKL. The CDR3 contains 16 residues. V lost 1 base to trimming and J lost 2 bases, with 14 bases between them.

The V gene is TRBV18, the J gene TRBJ2-7, with D possibly TRBD1 on 5 matching bases. The CDR3 is 14 residues long. The V and J ends lost 8 bases and 0 bases respectively, with 14 bases between them. Looked up from germline, CDR1 is KGHSH and CDR2 is LQKENI. CDR3 DNA sequence: TGTGCCAGCACAGGCGCCCCGATCTCCTACGAGCAGTACTTC. Amino acid sequence: CASTGAPISYEQYF. Combining the CDR3 with reference TRBV18 and TRBJ2-7 gives the whole variable domain NAGVMQNPRHLVRRRGQEARLRCSPMKGHSHVYWYRQLPEEGLKFMVYLQKENIIDESGMPKERFSAEFPKEGPSILRIQQVVRGDSAAYFCASTGAPISYEQYFGPGTRLTVT.

V and J are TRBV6-2 or TRBV6-3 and TRBJ1-1; a possible D gene is TRBD1 (5 bases). V lost 5 bases and J lost 1, with 11 bases in between. CDR1 is MNHEY and CDR2 is SVGEGT in the germline V gene. This CDR3 has 14 residues. CDR3 region: CASSILGGNTEAFF. For the CDR3, the DNA is TGTGCCAGCAGTATCCTCGGGGGGAACACTGAAGCTTTCTTT.

This chain connects TRBV4-3 to TRBJ2-3; TRBD2 matches at 8 bases. Unmatched junction bases numbered 6, after V lost 1 base and J lost 3 bases. The CDR3 contains 16 residues. The germline V gene has CDR1 LGHNA and CDR2 YSLEER. This CDR3 is CASSQVAGRETDTQYF. The CDR3 DNA reads TGCGCCAGCAGCCAAGTAGCGGGGCGTGAGACAGATACGCAGTATTTT.